This is a list of T cell receptor beta chains from one sample in a study of CD8 T cells in ankylosing spondylitis. TCRdb re-analysed the 5' RACE reads in MiXCR, keeping a single row per CDR3 protein. The data contain 130,000 to 150,000 distinct CDR3 sequences, 7.5% to 9.5% of them singletons. The sample comprised synovial fluid, either unsorted or a sorted T cell fraction (not recorded which). These receptor sequences come from a male donor with ankylosing spondylitis. Each CDR3 is given with its conserved first and last residue. D genes are given only for firm matches. Clone size is stated in some rows and not others, as once, few, many or a class when expanded.

TRBV7-9	TRBJ1-1	12	few	-	TGTGCCAGCAGCGCTAGGACGTCTGAAGCTTTCTTT	CASSARTSEAFF
TRBV10-3	TRBJ2-3	14	-	-	TGTGCCATCAGTCGACTAGAAAACACAGATACGCAGTATTTT	CAISRLENTDTQYF
TRBV2	TRBJ2-6	14	many	TRBD1	TGTGCCAGCGCGGACAGGGCTGGGGCCAACGTCCTGACTTTC	CASADRAGANVLTF
TRBV11-1	TRBJ1-1	15	many	-	TGTGCCAGCAGCCCGTGGGACTTCGGGAACACTGAAGCTTTCTTT	CASSPWDFGNTEAFF
TRBV18	TRBJ2-7	15	-	-	TGTGCCAGCTCACCGTTTATGTTGGGGGGCAACGAGCAGTACTTC	CASSPFMLGGNEQYF
TRBV5-1	TRBJ2-1	16	-	TRBD2	TGCGCCAGCAGCCTCCAGACTAGCGGGCTTTACAATGAGCAGTTCTTC	CASSLQTSGLYNEQFF
TRBV18	TRBJ1-2	12	many	-	TGTGCCAGCTCAGGAACGGACTATGGCTACACCTTC	CASSGTDYGYTF
TRBV7-9	TRBJ1-1	12	few	-	TGTGCCAGCAGCCGGGGGGAGATGGAAGCTTTCTTT	CASSRGEMEAFF
TRBV20-1	TRBJ2-3	15	many	TRBD2	TGCAGTGCAGTGCCGCTAGCGGGAGTAAAAGATACGCAGTATTTT	CSAVPLAGVKDTQYF
TRBV20-1	TRBJ1-1	13	few	-	TGCAGTGCTAGAGACCAGGACACCGGGAAAGCTTTCTTT	CSARDQDTGKAFF
TRBV27	TRBJ1-2	14	-	TRBD1	TGTGCCAGCAGTTACCGACCGACAGGGCTAGGCTACACCTTC	CASSYRPTGLGYTF
TRBV18	TRBJ1-5	14	few	-	TGTGCCAGCTCACCACAGAGACAATCGCAGCCCCAGCATTTT	CASSPQRQSQPQHF
TRBV20-1	TRBJ1-1	12	-	-	TGCAGTGCTGCCAGGTCCAACACTGAAGCTTTCTTT	CSAARSNTEAFF
TRBV29-1	TRBJ2-7	11	medium-sized	TRBD1	TGCAGCGTGCAGACAGGGGACGAGCAGTACTTC	CSVQTGDEQYF
TRBV12-3/TRBV12-4	TRBJ2-1	14	many	-	TGTGCCAGCAGTTTGAGGCAGACTTACAATGAGCAGTTCTTC	CASSLRQTYNEQFF
TRBV5-6	TRBJ1-2	17	-	TRBD1	TGTGCCAGCAGCTCGGTTTTCATCGGACAGGGGGCGAGTGGCTACACCTTC	CASSSVFIGQGASGYTF
TRBV5-1	TRBJ2-3	14	-	TRBD1	TGCGCCAGCAGCTTCGGGACAGGGGAGGATACGCAGTATTTT	CASSFGTGEDTQYF
TRBV5-1	TRBJ2-3	13	few	-	TGCGCCAGCAGCCTCCAGGCCGCCGATACGCAGTATTTT	CASSLQAADTQYF
TRBV20-1	TRBJ2-3	15	many	-	TGCAGTGCTAGAGTTCCGGGGGCGAGCACAGATACGCAGTATTTT	CSARVPGASTDTQYF
TRBV27	TRBJ2-3	14	many	-	TGTGCCAGCGCCCAGCGGTATAGCACAGATACGCAGTATTTT	CASAQRYSTDTQYF
TRBV27	TRBJ1-2	15	many	TRBD1	TGTGCCAGCAGCCATCGGACAGGGGGCAACTATGGCTACACCTTC	CASSHRTGGNYGYTF
TRBV5-1	TRBJ2-5	16	few	TRBD1	TGCGCCAGCAGCGACGGAAGAGGGGGCAGCCAAGAGACCCAGTACTTC	CASSDGRGGSQETQYF
TRBV5-4	TRBJ1-1	13	-	-	TGTGCCAGCAGCTTGGCCGACCAGGTCGGAGCTTTCTTT	CASSLADQVGAFF
TRBV6-2/TRBV6-3	TRBJ1-4	10	-	-	TGTGCCAGTTTTGCGGGAAAACTGTTTTTT	CASFAGKLFF
TRBV9	TRBJ2-7	14	few	-	TGTGCCAGCAGCGTAGGGGCAGGGTCCCACGAGCAGTACTTC	CASSVGAGSHEQYF
TRBV12-5	TRBJ2-1	17	-	TRBD2	TGTGCTAGTGGTTTTGGGCGGGGGAACCCCCCGGACAATGAGCAGTTCTTC	CASGFGRGNPPDNEQFF
TRBV20-1	TRBJ2-3	15	many	TRBD2	TGCAGTGCCCACTGGGCGGGAGGGGTCACAGATACGCAGTATTTT	CSAHWAGGVTDTQYF
TRBV7-2	TRBJ2-7	12	-	-	TGTGCCAGCAGCTCGCTGGGGGTCGAGCAGTACTTC	CASSSLGVEQYF
TRBV21-1	TRBJ2-7	12	-	-	TGTGCCAACCGGGACATCTCCTACGAGCAGTACTTC	CANRDISYEQYF
TRBV10-3	TRBJ2-7	16	many	-	TGTGCCATCAGTGAGTCGGGATACAGGGCAACCTACGAGCAGTACTTC	CAISESGYRATYEQYF
TRBV28	TRBJ1-5	15	-	-	TGTGCCAGCAGTTTAGGGCTGGGCGGTAATCAGCCCCAGCATTTT	CASSLGLGGNQPQHF
TRBV7-2	TRBJ2-6	15	medium-sized	-	TGTGCCAGCAGCTCCCGAGCTACTGGGGCCAACGTCCTGACTTTC	CASSSRATGANVLTF
TRBV20-1	TRBJ2-6	19	-	-	TGCAGTGCTAGAACCCCAGGGATACCTCGCAACTCTGGGGCCAACGTCCTGACTTTC	CSARTPGIPRNSGANVLTF
TRBV20-1	TRBJ1-2	11	many	TRBD1	TGCAGGGGAACAGGGGGCACTGGCTACACCTTC	CRGTGGTGYTF
TRBV20-1	TRBJ1-5	14	many	TRBD1	TGCAGTGCTAGAGCACAGGGGCGGTTGGGGCCCCAGCATTTT	CSARAQGRLGPQHF
TRBV24-1	TRBJ2-7	16	many	TRBD2	TGTGCCACCAGTGACTCCCTAGGAGCGGGGAACTACGAGCAGTACTTC	CATSDSLGAGNYEQYF
TRBV7-2	TRBJ2-1	14	many	-	TGTGCCAGCAGCTTAGTTCCGGCCTACAATGAGCAGTTCTTC	CASSLVPAYNEQFF
TRBV6-2/TRBV6-3	TRBJ2-1	15	many	-	TGTGCCAGCGCTGAGTTAGGGCGGGCCGGCAATGAGCAGTTCTTC	CASAELGRAGNEQFF
TRBV20-1	TRBJ2-1	13	many	-	TGCAGTGCTAGAGACCCTAACTCCAATGAGCAGTTCTTC	CSARDPNSNEQFF
TRBV7-2	TRBJ1-2	13	many	TRBD1	TGTGCCAGCAGCTTTACAGGGGGCTATGGCTACACCTTC	CASSFTGGYGYTF
TRBV7-9	TRBJ2-3	14	many	-	TGTGCCAGCAGCTCTCGGGTCGGGACAGATACGCAGTATTTT	CASSSRVGTDTQYF
TRBV20-1	TRBJ2-5	17	many	-	TGCAGTGCTAGAGATTTGAGGGGGGGCGGGGATTCCGAGACCCAGTACTTC	CSARDLRGGGDSETQYF
TRBV7-6	TRBJ1-1	14	many	-	TGTGCCAGCAGCTTAAGTCCTCCGAACACTGAAGCTTTCTTT	CASSLSPPNTEAFF
TRBV7-7	TRBJ2-5	14	many	TRBD2	TGTGCTAGCAGTACCGGGACTATAGATGGGACCCAGTACTTC	CASSTGTIDGTQYF
TRBV28	TRBJ1-6	15	-	TRBD1	TGTGCCAGCTCCTTACCGGGACAGGATAATTCACCCCTCCACTTT	CASSLPGQDNSPLHF
TRBV29-1	TRBJ2-1	11	many	-	TGCAGCGTTGAAGAATACAATGAGCAGTTCTTC	CSVEEYNEQFF
TRBV7-2	TRBJ1-2	16	many	-	TGTGCCAGCAGCATAAACTTTGGGACGGCTAACTATGGCTACACCTTC	CASSINFGTANYGYTF
TRBV11-2	TRBJ2-3	20	many	TRBD2	TGTGCCAGCAGCCTCAGGACTAGCGGGGGGGCGGCAAGTAGCACAGATACGCAGTATTTT	CASSLRTSGGAASSTDTQYF